The clone carrying this T cell receptor beta chain was detected once. Its cognate antigen is unknown. The record originates from a study of blood T cells in healthy people across ages. General study points: The study found TCR beta diversity correlated strongly with naive T cell percentage. Estimates drawn from one million T cells were deemed to understate diversity. Relative to aged donors, long-lived donors carried more naive CD4+ cells and displayed higher diversity. Bulk PBMC profiling left naive and antigen-experienced comparisons inconclusive.

For the second PCR, which ran for about 7 to 11 cycles, a sample-barcoded 5' primer and a J-beta primer mix were used. In TCRdb, the 5' RACE reads were re-called with MiXCR into one record per CDR3 protein. The table includes some 1,500,000 distinct CDR3 sequences, approximately 43% detected once. V was cut by 10 bases and J by 2 bases, with 19 bases left in between. Germline loops: CDR1 SGHTA, CDR2 FQGNSA. The CDR3 is made up of 15 amino acids. The chain recombines TRBV7-2 with TRBJ2-3, with D tentatively TRBD1 or TRBD2 (5 bases each). Sequenced material: blood. This receptor was identified in a woman between 18 and 30 years old in good health. This CDR3 is CANSQPQGTTDTQYF. CDR3 nucleotide sequence: TGTGCCAACAGTCAACCCCAAGGGACCACAGATACGCAGTATTTT.